Listed below are T cell receptor beta chains from one sample, sequenced in a study of blood T cell repertoires in COVID-19. The assay was immunoSEQ multiplex PCR, and TCRdb's table has in-frame clones only and misses some. The sample lists over 250,000 clones; around 89% were seen once. The material sequenced was PBMCs or T cells enriched from blood (not recorded which). The receptors were sampled from a man aged 35 to 55 who had recovered from COVID-19. Both conserved end residues are part of each CDR3. Rows give clone size only sometimes, using once, few, many, or a class for an expanded clone.

TRBJ2-1,NA,TRBV24-1,CATSDLKRSEGSYNEQFF
TRBJ1-2,NA,TRBV5-1,CASSFGVGIYGYTF
TRBJ1-1,once,TRBV14,CASSLTMNTEAFF
TRBJ1-5,NA,TRBV6-5,CASSVGQAQPQHF
TRBJ1-5,few,TRBV24-1,CATSDHLEQPQHF
TRBJ2-7,NA,TRBV12-3/TRBV12-4,CASSFRGPHEQYF
TRBJ1-2,NA,TRBV5-4,CASSTIPDSHGYTF
TRBJ2-3,NA,TRBV19,CASSIEGSGQDTDTQYF
TRBJ1-2,NA,TRBV29-1,CSVRDRGRTNYGYTF
TRBJ2-7,NA,TRBV20-1,CSASGTAYEQYF
TRBJ1-5,once,TRBV6-5,CASSYSPTGGNQPQHF
TRBJ2-2,NA,TRBV7-9,CASSLIAGDGELFF
TRBJ2-7,NA,TRBV5-8,CASSFSGFEQYF
TRBJ1-6,NA,TRBV2,CASEDRTANSPLHF
TRBJ1-1,NA,TRBV29-1,CSVGGQGMTAEAFF
TRBJ2-7,NA,TRBV27,CASSWTSGALYEQYF
TRBJ2-1,NA,TRBV10-1,CASSESPTGGSYNEQFF
TRBJ1-5,NA,TRBV27,CASSLYGEVPQHF
TRBJ1-1,NA,TRBV5-1,CASRPGTPGLTFF
TRBJ2-1,once,TRBV27,CASSRTRVEQFF
TRBJ1-2,NA,TRBV6-6,CASSHGADRGDGYTF
TRBJ2-2,NA,TRBV4-3,CASSQEAGGRGELFF
TRBJ2-1,once,TRBV28,CASSLVLLAGDHNEQFF
TRBJ2-2,once,TRBV19,CASSTTGDTGELFF
TRBJ1-1,NA,TRBV12-3/TRBV12-4,CASSSDRSTEAFF
TRBJ2-6,NA,TRBV29-1,CSVISGRESSGANVLTF
TRBJ2-5,NA,TRBV24-1,CATSDAGVSWETQYF
TRBJ1-3,few,TRBV6-1,CASSAATGGGNTIYF
TRBJ2-1,NA,TRBV11-2,CASSLGYRRGDNEQFF
TRBJ2-1,NA,TRBV11-2,CASSGPGQGLYNEQFF
TRBJ2-7,NA,TRBV5-6,CASSLRREQYF
TRBJ2-1,NA,TRBV9,CASSVDVRTYNEQFF
TRBJ2-7,NA,TRBV28,CASTSQGRRNYEQYF
TRBJ1-1,NA,TRBV11-2,CASSFIDNMNTEAFF
TRBJ2-3,NA,TRBV5-8,CASSFRTSGTSDTQYF
TRBJ1-1,NA,TRBV27,CASSSTGGLNTEAFF
TRBJ1-2,NA,TRBV30,CAWSVPISGTNYGYTF
TRBJ1-1,NA,TRBV10-1,CASREHRGNTEAFF
TRBJ2-3,NA,TRBV11-2,CASSLATSGRAPDTQYF
TRBJ1-3,NA,TRBV7-7,CASSLGTAGNTIYF
TRBJ2-1,once,TRBV18,CASSSQEYNEQFF
TRBJ1-5,NA,TRBV6-5,CASTLHRGYQPQHF
TRBJ2-7,NA,TRBV11-3,CASSSGLATYEQYF
TRBJ2-7,many,TRBV5-6,CASTPGGGQRQYF
TRBJ1-2,NA,TRBV5-1,CASSLGTGAVYGYTF
TRBJ1-5,once,TRBV18,CASSPRLTERLSQPQHF
TRBJ2-7,NA,TRBV27,CASRTLREGNYEQYF
TRBJ2-7,NA,TRBV14,CASSPWTGVGINEQYF
TRBJ1-2,few,TRBV14,CASSHTLEGGNGYTF
TRBJ1-3,NA,TRBV7-6,CASSLGQGVGNTIYF
TRBJ1-5,NA,TRBV2,CASSPGQGGVISNQPQHF
TRBJ2-6,NA,TRBV7-9,CASSLQGAGANVLTF
TRBJ2-3,NA,TRBV19,CASSPRAGPTDTQYF
TRBJ1-1,NA,TRBV4-1,CASSTREDTEAFF
TRBJ2-5,NA,TRBV7-9,CASSPPGLAETQYF
TRBJ2-2,NA,TRBV7-8,CASSLSGLDTGELFF
TRBJ2-7,NA,TRBV4-3,CASSQDRGNSYEQYF